These 17 T cell receptor beta chains share one sample of origin, sequenced in a study of Graves' ophthalmopathy and Graves' hyperthyroidism. TCR beta CDR3 amplification used RNA transcripts. HTBI primers primed a first-round RT-PCR, and a second-round multiplex PCR followed. TCRdb fed the multiplex PCR reads into MiXCR, producing one record per CDR3 protein. The data hold around 1,200,000 distinct CDR3 sequences, with about two fifths observed a single time. Material for sequencing was peripheral blood or thyroid tissue (not recorded which). The receptors originated from an adult man with Graves' hyperthyroidism.

This clonotype was recorded many times. This sequence joins TRBV7-9 and TRBJ2-5; TRBD2 matches 10 bases. CDR1 and CDR2 (germline): SEHNR, FQNEAQ (reference sequence). Trimming removed 5 bases from V and 2 bases from J; junction bases left unmatched: 11. The CDR3 totals 17 residues. CDR3 DNA sequence: TGTGCCAGCAGCGCAGATCGGACTAGCGGAGCACAAGAGACCCAGTACTTC. Protein product: CASSADRTSGAQETQYF.

This chain connects TRBV7-9 to TRBJ2-7; D is unresolved. Germline values: CDR1 SEHNR, CDR2 FQNEAQ (reference sequence). The CDR3 has 14 amino acids. Trimming removed 8 bases at V and 2 bases at J, with 16 bases between. CDR3 in amino acids: CASAPGFNPYEQYF. The CDR3 DNA is TGTGCCAGCGCCCCGGGTTTCAATCCCTACGAGCAGTACTTC.

The chain links TRBV2 to TRBJ1-2, with a possible D match to TRBD1 (6 bases). The germline gives CDR1 SNHLY, CDR2 FYNNEI. V gave up 7 bases and J gave up 7 bases, with 25 bases separating them. The CDR3 runs to 16 residues. The CDR3 region has the DNA TGTGCCAGCAAGGGGGTTGACACAGGCCGTTTAAGTGGCTACACCTTC. Translated, it gives CASKGVDTGRLSGYTF.

This clonotype was counted many times. V is TRBV10-3 and J is TRBJ2-2; D may be TRBD1 or TRBD2 (7 bases each). The CDR3 consists of 14 residues. V was clipped by 3 bases and J by 6 bases, with 11 bases between them. Germline lookup yields CDR1 ENHRY and CDR2 SYGVKD. In DNA form, the CDR3 reads TGTGCCATCAGTGATCAGGGGGGGGCCGGGGAGCTGTTTTTT. Amino acids: CAISDQGGAGELFF.

This chain joins TRBV10-3 and TRBJ2-5; D gene ambiguous. CDR1 is ENHRY and CDR2 is SYGVKD in the germline V gene. Trimming left V 0 bases short and J 2 bases short, with 10 bases between. The CDR3 length is 15 residues. The CDR3 here is CAISESKDGQETQYF. The CDR3 DNA follows: TGTGCCATCAGTGAGTCTAAGGACGGGCAAGAGACCCAGTACTTC.

This clonotype was counted many times. V is TRBV4-3 and J is TRBJ1-5, with D perhaps matching TRBD1 (5 bases). CDR3 length equals 15 residues. Per the germline V gene, CDR1 is LGHNA and CDR2 is YSLEER. Deletions cut 0 bases from V and 1 base from J, with 7 bases between. CDR3 DNA sequence: TGCGCCAGCAGCCAAGATGGGACGAGCAATCAGCCCCAGCATTTT. It encodes CASSQDGTSNQPQHF.

This clonotype was observed at least ten times. The chain combines TRBV14 with TRBJ1-1; 7 nucleotides match TRBD1. The CDR3 consists of 14 residues. After removal of 4 bases from V and 3 bases from J, the junction contained 5 bases not matched to a gene. In germline, CDR1 is SGHDN, CDR2 FVKESK. This CDR3 reads CASSLRGRDTEAFF. For the CDR3, the DNA is TGTGCCAGCAGCCTCAGGGGGAGGGACACTGAAGCTTTCTTT.

This clonotype showed up just a few times. Relative to the germline gene, one junction end is altered; a read error may explain this. DNA of the CDR3: TGTGCCAGCAGTCCCGATGGAGATGAAGCTTTCTTT. Residues: CASSPDGDEAFF. The chain employs TRBV10-2 and TRBJ1-1, with unresolved D. This CDR3 comprises 12 residues. The germline V gene has CDR1 WSHSY and CDR2 SAAADI.

This clonotype came up a few times. A read error is possible here, since a much larger clone lies one base away. Without the conserved terminal phenylalanine or tryptophan, this CDR3 likely stems from a read error. It is unclear where the CDR3 begins or ends on the DNA, so no DNA is shown, and the CDR3 is as TCRdb lists it. The CDR3: CASRDPLWGQGFKY. The rearrangement links TRBV7-8 to TRBJ1-2; the listed D gene, TRBD1, was not tested against the DNA. Germline V lookup: CDR1 SGHVS, CDR2 FQNEAQ. Both ends counted, the CDR3 spans 14 residues.

This clonotype has a handful of counts. The chain uses TRBV20-1 and TRBJ2-7, with D unclear. The germline V gene has CDR1 DFQATT and CDR2 SNEGSKA (reference sequence). This CDR3 has 14 residues. V lost 1 base to trimming and J lost 2 bases, with 12 bases between them. CDR3 in amino acids: CSARAPGRTYEQYF. CDR3 bases: TGCAGTGCTAGAGCTCCGGGCCGGACCTACGAGCAGTACTTC.

This rearrangement joins TRBV7-8 to TRBJ1-1; possibly TRBD1 for D (5 bases). The V gene lost 4 bases and the J gene lost 3 bases, with 15 bases spanning the gap. The V gene's germline CDR1 is SGHVS and CDR2 FQNEAQ. This CDR3 spans 15 amino acids. The CDR3 nucleotides read TGTGCCAGCAGCTGGGGCCGACGACGGGACACTGAAGCTTTCTTT. Translating gives CASSWGRRRDTEAFF.

This clonotype has a handful of counts. The rearrangement uses TRBV4-1 and TRBJ1-2, with D perhaps TRBD1 (5 bases). CDR3 length: 15 amino acids. Trimming took 3 bases from V and 2 from J, leaving 13 bases between them. Germline CDR1 and CDR2: MGHRA and YSYEKL. For the CDR3, the DNA is TGCGCCAGCAGCCACATACAGGATCTCAACTATGGCTACACCTTC. Translating it yields CASSHIQDLNYGYTF.

A note on this clonotype: One end of the junction is discordant with germline, which a read error may explain. This rearrangement joins TRBV19 to TRBJ1-2, with 9 nucleotides matching TRBD1. This CDR3 region has 14 residues. Germline V gives CDR1 LNHDA, CDR2 SQIVND (reference sequence). CDR3 sequence: CSARSGTGWYGYTF. DNA for the CDR3: TGCAGTGCGCGGTCCGGGACAGGGTGGTATGGCTACACCTTC.

This clonotype was observed a few times. V gene TRBV20-1 combines with J gene TRBJ2-5, with TRBD2 identical over 13 bases. Germline trimming cut 0 bases from V and 1 base from J; bases unmatched to any gene: 11. CDR3 length: 19 amino acids. Germline V lookup: CDR1 DFQATT, CDR2 SNEGSKA (reference sequence). The CDR3, as DNA: TGCAGTGCTAGAGATGGGACACTAGCGGGAGGGCCGGGCCAAGAGACCCAGTACTTC. Translation gives CSARDGTLAGGPGQETQYF.

Of note for this clonotype: A junction end diverges from the germline sequence, so it may reflect a read error. V and J are TRBV10-2 and TRBJ1-5; D ambiguous. The CDR3 covers 15 residues. The germline V gene has CDR1 WSHSY and CDR2 SAAADI. CDR3 in amino acids: CASSPEGQTNRPQHF. For the CDR3, the DNA is TGTGCCAGCAGCCCCGAGGGCCAGACCAATCGGCCCCAGCATTTT.

The chain is built from TRBV4-2 and TRBJ1-1; D remains ambiguous. Trimming removed 3 bases from V and 10 bases from J, with 18 bases in between. This CDR3 has 14 amino acids. CDR1 is LGHNA, CDR2 YNFKEQ, per germline. The CDR3, as DNA: TGTGCCAGCAGCCATCACAACGGGCAGGCTGGAGCTTTCTTT. Translated, it gives CASSHHNGQAGAFF.

This clonotype was picked up many times. The V call is TRBV19, the J call TRBJ1-2; no reliable D call. Germline V gene lookup returns CDR1 LNHDA and CDR2 SQIVND (reference sequence). The V end lost 4 bases, the J end lost 7 bases, and 22 bases lay between the germline ends. CDR3 length equals 16 residues. In DNA, the CDR3 is TGTGCCAGTAGTAAGGTGAATGGCGCACATTCGGGTGGCTACACCTTC. It yields the protein CASSKVNGAHSGGYTF.